This T cell receptor (beta chain) was sequenced during a study of PD-1 blockade in classical Hodgkin lymphoma. TCRdb's copy holds only in-frame clones and misses some; the assay was immunoSEQ multiplex PCR. The repertoire holds roughly 100,000 clones, with more than 85% as singletons. V was pared by 0 bases and J by 7 bases, with 15 bases between. The germline V gene encodes CDR1 SGHTA and CDR2 FQGNSA. The CDR3 has 15 amino acids. Every one of the patients relapsed after autologous stem cell transplantation (brentuximab vedotin exposure was variable). The sequence came from a human donor with classical Hodgkin lymphoma. The chain couples TRBV7-2 to TRBJ1-2; no definite D call. The input for sequencing was peripheral blood mononuclear cells (PBMCs), taken before the second cycle of nivolumab. The DNA for the CDR3 is TGTGCCAGCAGCTTAGCACCGGCAGCCCTGCCTGGCTACACCTTC. It is translated as CASSLAPAALPGYTF.